What follows is one TCR beta chain and its context. Its target is not known. TCRdb re-derived calls from the 5' RACE reads in MiXCR, one entry per CDR3 protein. This table has hundreds of thousands of distinct CDR3 sequences, under 20% appearing once. Per the germline V gene, CDR1 is KGHSH and CDR2 is LQKENI. CDR3 length: 13 amino acids. V was cut by 5 bases and J by 2 bases, with 9 bases left in between. This sample stems from a study of T cells after yellow fever vaccination. Study findings and constraints: Clones from primary vaccination mostly reappeared after the booster (about 97% CD4, over 85% CD8).

The sample in question was PBMCs, obtained before the yellow fever booster vaccination. The chain joins TRBV18 to TRBJ2-5, with TRBD2 as a possible D gene (5 bases). This sequence originates from a man in his late teens or twenties who received the YFV17D yellow fever vaccine. This chain's CDR3 is CASSIGKQETQYF. In DNA, the CDR3 is TGTGCCAGCTCAATCGGGAAACAAGAGACCCAGTACTTC.